This T cell receptor beta chain is from a study of human T cells and chemical hapten exposure. Time point meaning: patch test 1, 2 weeks after DPC sensitization. The treatment here: therapeutic diphenylcyclopropenone sensitization with weekly scalp DPC. TCRdb reprocessed the RACE reads via MiXCR and lists one record per CDR3 protein. This sample has around 380,000 distinct CDR3 sequences, with roughly 5% found just once. This clonotype was recorded a few times. CDR3 length: 16 residues. The material sequenced was whole blood, taken in connection with sensitization to the hapten diphenylcyclopropenone (DPC). The source of this sequence is a woman in her fifties or sixties with alopecia areata. Some clones in this sample may be carry-over from other donors' samples. The gene calls are TRBV21-1 and TRBJ2-7; the D call TRBD1 from the table was never checked on the DNA. TRBV21-1 is tagged as a pseudogene. The CDR3 DNA follows: TGTGCCAGCAGCCCTCCGGACAGCCCCCTTCTTCGGGAGCAGTACTTC. This codes for CASSPPDSPLLREQYF.